The TCR beta chain under discussion was sequenced for a study of T cells in Graves' hyperthyroidism and ophthalmopathy. RNA transcripts yielded amplified TCR beta CDR3 regions. The TCR CDR3 was amplified in a first-round RT-PCR using the HTBI primer set. TCRdb redid the calling of the multiplex PCR reads with MiXCR, one entry per CDR3 protein. The table has approximately 210,000 distinct CDR3 sequences, under 20% seen once. This clonotype came up a few times. CDR3 length equals 15 residues. With 3 bases removed from V and 0 bases from J, the gap between germline ends came to 9 bases. Germline V gives CDR1 LNHDA, CDR2 SQIVND (reference sequence). Diagnoses were made from clinical symptoms, serum measures (thyroxine and TRAb), thyroid ultrasound and orbital computed tomography.

The specimen was blood. This clonotype was sampled from a man aged 45-60 years with Graves' hyperthyroidism. The chain recombines TRBV19 with TRBJ2-1; no definite D call. In nucleotides, the CDR3 is TGTGCCAGTAGTATTAACGGAGACTCCTACAATGAGCAGTTCTTC. This gives the protein CASSINGDSYNEQFF.